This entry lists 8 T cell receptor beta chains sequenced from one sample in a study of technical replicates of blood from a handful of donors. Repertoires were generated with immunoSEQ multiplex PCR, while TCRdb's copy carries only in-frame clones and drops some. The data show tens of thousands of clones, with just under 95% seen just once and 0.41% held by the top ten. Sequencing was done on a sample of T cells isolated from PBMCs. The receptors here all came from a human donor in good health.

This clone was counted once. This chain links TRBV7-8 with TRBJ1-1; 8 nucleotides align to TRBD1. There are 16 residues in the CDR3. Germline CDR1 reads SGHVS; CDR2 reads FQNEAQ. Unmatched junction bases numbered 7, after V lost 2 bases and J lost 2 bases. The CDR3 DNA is TGTGCCAGCAGCTTACAGGGGGCGACGAGTAACACTGAAGCTTTCTTT. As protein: CASSLQGATSNTEAFF.

CDR3 nucleotides: TGTGCCAGCAGCTTGGAGGGGGTATTGGGAGAAAAACTGTTTTTT. Encoded protein: CASSLEGVLGEKLFF. V gene TRBV5-4 combines with J gene TRBJ1-4; D is possibly TRBD1 (6 bases). With 0 bases removed from V and 8 bases from J, the gap between germline ends came to 14 bases. This CDR3 has 15 residues. Germline lookup yields CDR1 SGHNT and CDR2 YYREEE (reference sequence).

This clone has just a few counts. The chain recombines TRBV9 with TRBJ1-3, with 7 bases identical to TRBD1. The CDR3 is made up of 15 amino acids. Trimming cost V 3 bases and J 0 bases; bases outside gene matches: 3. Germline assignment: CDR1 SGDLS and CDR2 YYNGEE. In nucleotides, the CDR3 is TGTGCCAGCAGCGACGGGACAGACTCTGGAAACACCATATATTTT. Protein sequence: CASSDGTDSGNTIYF.

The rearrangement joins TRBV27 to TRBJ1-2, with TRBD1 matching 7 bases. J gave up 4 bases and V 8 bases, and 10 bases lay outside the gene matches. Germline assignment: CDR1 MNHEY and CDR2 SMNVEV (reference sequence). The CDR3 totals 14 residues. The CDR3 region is CASGRQGSGYGYTF. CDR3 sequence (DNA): TGTGCCAGCGGTAGACAGGGTAGTGGCTATGGCTACACCTTC.

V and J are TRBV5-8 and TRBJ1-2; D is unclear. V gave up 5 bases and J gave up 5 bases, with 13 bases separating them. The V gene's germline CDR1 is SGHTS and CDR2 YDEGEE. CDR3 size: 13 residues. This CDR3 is CASRGTTGYGYTF. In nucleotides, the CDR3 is TGTGCCAGCAGGGGTACGACGGGATATGGCTACACCTTC.

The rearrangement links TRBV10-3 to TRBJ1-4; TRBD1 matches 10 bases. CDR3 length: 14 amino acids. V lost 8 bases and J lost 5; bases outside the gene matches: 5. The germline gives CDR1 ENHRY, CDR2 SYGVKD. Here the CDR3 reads CAIGRTGGNEKLFF. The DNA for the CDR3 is TGTGCCATCGGGAGGACAGGGGGAAATGAAAAACTGTTTTTT.

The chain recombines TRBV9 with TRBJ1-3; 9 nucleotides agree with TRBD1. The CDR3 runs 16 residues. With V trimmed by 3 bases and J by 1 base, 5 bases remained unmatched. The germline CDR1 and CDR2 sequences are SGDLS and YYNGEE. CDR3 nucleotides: TGTGCCAGCAGCGGCCCCGGGACAGGGTCTGGAAACACCATATATTTT. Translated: CASSGPGTGSGNTIYF.

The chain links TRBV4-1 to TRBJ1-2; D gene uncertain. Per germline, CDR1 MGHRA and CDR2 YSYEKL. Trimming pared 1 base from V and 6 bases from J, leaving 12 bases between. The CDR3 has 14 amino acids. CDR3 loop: CASSQVRDWDGYTF. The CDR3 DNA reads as TGCGCCAGCAGCCAAGTTCGGGATTGGGATGGCTACACCTTC.